This T cell receptor (beta chain) was recovered during a study of siplizumab effects on memory and regulatory T cells. Overall study findings and caveats: Solely a minor proportion of alloreactive clones could be assigned to unstimulated subsets. Neither a naive nor a memory phenotype was assignable to roughly 75-95% of proliferating CD4+ or CD8+ clones. Siplizumab gave mappable alloreactive CD4+ clones an average Treg-derived fraction of around 70%, against around 25% in controls.

Germline-derived CDR1 and CDR2 are SGHNT and YYREEE (reference sequence). V was clipped by 3 bases and J by 1 base, with 10 bases between them. This CDR3 region has 14 residues. Regarding this clone: The antigen remains undetermined.

Sequencing used immunoSEQ multiplex PCR; TCRdb keeps in-frame clones, though not all of them. In the table there are around 110,000 clones, around 94% of which are singletons. This receptor was obtained from a human donor in good health. Sequencing used non-Treg CD4+ T cells sorted from blood. The chain employs TRBV5-4 and TRBJ1-2; no clear D gene. The CDR3 region is CASSSVEGNYGYTF. For the CDR3, the DNA is TGTGCCAGCAGCTCAGTCGAGGGTAACTATGGCTACACCTTC. The full variable domain, its missing parts supplied by reference TRBV5-4 and TRBJ1-2, is ETGVTQSPTHLIKTRGQQVTLRCSSQSGHNTVSWYQQALGQGPQFIFQYYREEENGRGNFPPRFSGLQFPNYSSELNVNALELDDSALYLCASSSVEGNYGYTFGSGTRLTVV.